Listed below are T cell receptor beta chains from one sample, sequenced in a study of CD4+ T cells in melanoma. Libraries were prepared by immunoSEQ multiplex PCR; TCRdb keeps only in-frame clonotypes and omits some of them. The sample consists of 10,000 or so clones, approximately 60% of them appearing once. What was sequenced was cells from a culture (not recorded whether cultured in vitro). The receptors were sampled from a human donor with melanoma. The CDR3 runs from the conserved cysteine through the conserved F or W. Each record gives: clone size, D gene, V gene, J gene, CDR3 DNA, CDR3 protein. D genes are given only for firm matches. Some rows mark clone size as missing; the rest say once, few, many or name a class of expanded clone.

.	TRBD1	TRBV11-2	TRBJ2-7	TGTGCCAGCAGCTCCTTCACCGGACAGGGATTAGGCGAGCAGTACTTC	CASSSFTGQGLGEQYF
.	.	TRBV10-1	TRBJ2-1	TGCGCCAGCAGTGACCCGGGCCAGGGGTTTAGGGAGCAGTTCTTC	CASSDPGQGFREQFF
.	.	TRBV18	TRBJ1-4	TGTGCCAGCTCGTCGGGCCGACTGACGATGGAACTGTTTTTT	CASSSGRLTMELFF
.	TRBD1	TRBV6-6	TRBJ2-7	TGTGCCAGCAACGATAGGACAGGTTCCTACGAGCAGTACTTC	CASNDRTGSYEQYF
.	.	TRBV6-5	TRBJ1-1	TGTGCCAGCATAACAGTTGAAGCTTTCTTT	CASITVEAFF
.	TRBD1	TRBV19	TRBJ1-2	TGTGCCAGTAGTATCCCCGGACAGGGGGCGCATGGCTACACCTTC	CASSIPGQGAHGYTF
.	.	TRBV6-1	TRBJ1-2	TGTGCCAGCAGCGTCGGACAGAGAGCTAACTATGGCTACACCTTC	CASSVGQRANYGYTF
once	.	TRBV21-1	TRBJ2-5	TGTGCCAGCAGCCCCCCGTGGGCCGGGGCCTTCAGAGAGACCCAGTACTTC	CASSPPWAGAFRETQYF
.	TRBD1	TRBV30	TRBJ2-5	TGTGCCTGGAGTGTACGGGACAGGGGAATCGAGACCCAGTACTTC	CAWSVRDRGIETQYF
.	.	TRBV7-2	TRBJ1-2	TGTGCCAGCAGCTCCCCCCCAAATTATGGCTACACCTTC	CASSSPPNYGYTF
few	.	TRBV6-6	TRBJ1-2	TGTGCCAGCAGTCGCCAGTATGGCTACACCTTC	CASSRQYGYTF
few	TRBD1	TRBV7-6	TRBJ1-5	TGTGCCAGCAGCACAGGGGTAAATCAGCCCCAGCATTTT	CASSTGVNQPQHF
once	.	TRBV6-5	TRBJ2-7	TGTGCCAGCAGAGAGGGAGGTCCGGGGTACTACGAGCAGTACTTC	CASREGGPGYYEQYF